Below are 23 T cell receptor beta chains sequenced from a single sample in a study of blood T cell repertoires in COVID-19. Here immunoSEQ multiplex PCR was the method, and the copy in TCRdb shows in-frame clones only, minus some. This table has roughly 240,000 clones, 83% appearing once. Sequenced sample: peripheral blood. The receptors were sampled from a man in his fifties or sixties who had recovered from COVID-19.

The CDR3 region has the DNA TGTGCCAGTAGGAATGGTACCGGGACTAGCAGATTTCAGTACTTC. Its translation is CASRNGTGTSRFQYF. V gene TRBV19 combines with J gene TRBJ2-4, with 9 bases lining up with TRBD2. With 6 bases clipped from V and 11 bases from J, the junction kept 14 bases outside the gene matches. CDR3 length equals 15 residues. Per the germline V gene, CDR1 is LNHDA and CDR2 is SQIVND (reference sequence).

Here the CDR3 reads CASIVASGSFNEQFF. CDR3 coding DNA: TGCGCCAGCATAGTGGCTAGCGGGAGTTTCAATGAGCAGTTCTTC. The gene calls are TRBV5-1 and TRBJ2-1; 10 nucleotides align to TRBD2. The CDR3 extends over 15 amino acids. The V and J ends lost 6 bases and 6 bases, in that order; junction bases with no gene match: 9. Germline V gives CDR1 SGHRS, CDR2 YFSETQ.

V gene TRBV18 combines with J gene TRBJ2-1, with TRBD1 as a possible D gene (5 bases). The CDR3 has 12 amino acids. V lost 4 bases, J lost 8 bases, and 9 bases lay in between. Germline CDR1 reads KGHSH; CDR2 reads LQKENI. The CDR3 bases are TGTGCCAGCTCACTAAGGGGTGATGAGCAGTTCTTC. This gives the protein CASSLRGDEQFF. The variable domain in full, completed from reference TRBV18 and TRBJ2-1, reads NAGVMQNPRHLVRRRGQEARLRCSPMKGHSHVYWYRQLPEEGLKFMVYLQKENIIDESGMPKERFSAEFPKEGPSILRIQQVVRGDSAAYFCASSLRGDEQFFGPGTRLTVL.

The chain couples TRBV9 to TRBJ2-6; D gene ambiguous. This CDR3 is 16 amino acids long. Deletions cut 0 bases from V and 7 bases from J, with 14 bases between. Germline V gives CDR1 SGDLS, CDR2 YYNGEE. CDR3 DNA sequence: TGTGCCAGCAGCGTAGGCTCCCTGCTGGCCGCCAACGTCCTGACTTTC. Protein sequence: CASSVGSLLAANVLTF. Based on the CDR3 plus reference TRBV9 and TRBJ2-6, the full variable domain is DSGVTQTPKHLITATGQRVTLRCSPRSGDLSVYWYQQSLDQGLQFLIQYYNGEERAKGNILERFSAQQFPDLHSELNLSSLELGDSALYFCASSVGSLLAANVLTFGAGSRLTVL.

The rearrangement joins TRBV24-1 to TRBJ2-5, with 10 bases fitting TRBD1. The CDR3 is 16 residues long. Germline CDR1 is KGHDR and CDR2 is SFDVKD. Trimming at V came to 7 bases and at J to 2 bases, leaving 9 bases not matched to a gene. For the CDR3, the DNA is TGTGCCACCAGGAGGAAACCGGGACAGGGGCAAGAGACCCAGTACTTC. It translates to CATRRKPGQGQETQYF.

This clone was counted a single time. The V gene is TRBV6-1, the J gene TRBJ1-5; D ambiguous. The CDR3 has 15 amino acids. With 3 bases removed from V and 3 bases from J, the gap between germline ends came to 12 bases. Germline CDR1 is MNHNS and CDR2 is SASEGT. The CDR3: CASSERAVYNQPQHF. The CDR3 DNA follows: TGTGCCAGCAGTGAGAGGGCAGTTTACAATCAGCCCCAGCATTTT.

The chain employs TRBV5-6 and TRBJ1-3, with D possibly matching TRBD1 (6 bases). Between the trimmed V and J ends, which lost 4 bases and 0 bases, there was a span of 14 bases. Germline V gene sequence: CDR1 SGHDT, CDR2 YYEEEE. The CDR3 is made up of 16 amino acids. The CDR3 here is CASSPMLRGSGNTIYF. CDR3 nucleotide sequence: TGTGCCAGCAGCCCCATGCTCAGGGGCTCTGGAAACACCATATATTTT. The entire variable domain, with the rest obtained from reference TRBV5-6 and TRBJ1-3, is as follows: DAGVTQSPTHLIKTRGQQVTLRCSPKSGHDTVSWYQQALGQGPQFIFQYYEEEERQRGNFPDRFSGHQFPNYSSELNVNALLLGDSALYLCASSPMLRGSGNTIYFGEGSWLTVV.

The rearrangement links TRBV4-1 to TRBJ2-5; 7 bases map to TRBD2. Germline lookup yields CDR1 MGHRA and CDR2 YSYEKL. The trim removed 1 base at V and 5 bases at J, leaving 10 bases unmatched. CDR3 length: 16 residues. CDR3: CASSQGSAGSRETQYF. The CDR3 DNA sequence: TGCGCCAGCAGCCAAGGCTCAGCGGGATCCCGGGAGACCCAGTACTTC.

The chain uses TRBV15 and TRBJ1-5, with TRBD1 as a possible D gene (5 bases). The CDR3 consists of 14 residues. V shed 1 base and J shed 6 bases, with 10 bases lying between them. Germline V lookup: CDR1 LNHNV, CDR2 YYDKDF (reference sequence). This chain's CDR3 is CATSRGGEGQPQHF. CDR3 coding DNA: TGTGCCACCAGCAGAGGGGGGGAGGGTCAGCCCCAGCATTTT.

The genes are TRBV6-1 and TRBJ2-1, with D unresolved. Germline-derived CDR1 and CDR2 are MNHNS and SASEGT. The CDR3 consists of 13 residues. Trimming shortened V by 3 bases and J by 7 bases, and 10 bases separated the two germline ends. The CDR3 region has the DNA TGTGCCAGCAGTGATCCGGGTCGAAATGAGCAGTTCTTC. It yields the protein CASSDPGRNEQFF.

The chain carries TRBV12-3 or TRBV12-4 and TRBJ1-6; the D gene is possibly TRBD1 (6 bases). The CDR3 totals 13 residues. The ends were cut back, 6 bases at V and 10 bases at J, with 13 bases in the middle. This CDR3 is CASSRTELSPLHF. As DNA, the CDR3 is TGTGCCAGCAGCCGGACAGAATTGTCACCCCTCCACTTT.

The chain has TRBV7-9 and TRBJ2-5, with a weak D call TRBD2 (5 bases). The germline V gene has CDR1 SEHNR and CDR2 FQNEAQ (reference sequence). The CDR3 has 15 amino acids. V lost 3 bases and J lost 0, with 11 bases in between. CDR3 protein: CASSLVGIDQETQYF. For the CDR3, the DNA is TGTGCCAGCAGCTTGGTCGGGATCGACCAAGAGACCCAGTACTTC.

The CDR3 sequence: CASSPESGHPSTDTQYF. CDR3 in DNA: TGTGCCAGCTCACCCGAGAGTGGACACCCTAGCACAGATACGCAGTATTTT. V and J are TRBV18 and TRBJ2-3; maybe TRBD1 (5 bases). The CDR3 is made up of 17 amino acids. The V and J ends lost 3 bases and 0 bases respectively, with 16 bases between them. Germline V gives CDR1 KGHSH, CDR2 LQKENI.

The chain carries TRBV7-2 and TRBJ2-1, with TRBD2 identical over 7 bases. Trimming took 0 bases from V and 5 from J; bases not matched to a gene: 10. Germline-derived CDR1 and CDR2 are SGHTA and FQGNSA. The CDR3 is made up of 17 amino acids. The CDR3 loop is CASSLALSRGSDNEQFF. The CDR3 bases are TGTGCCAGCAGCTTAGCGCTAAGCCGCGGGAGTGACAATGAGCAGTTCTTC.

The chain has TRBV16 and TRBJ2-1, with 9 bases matching TRBD2. The junction had 15 bases not matched to a gene; V was cut back by 8 bases and J by 4 bases. This CDR3 comprises 17 residues. Germline V gives CDR1 KGHSY, CDR2 FQNENV. The CDR3 loop reads CASLARLAGGPYNEQFF. In nucleotides, the CDR3 is TGTGCCAGCTTGGCCCGGCTGGCGGGAGGGCCGTACAATGAGCAGTTCTTC.

The chain is built from TRBV10-1 and TRBJ2-3, with 9 bases identical to TRBD1. The length of the CDR3 is 15 residues. Germline trimming cut 6 bases from V and 5 bases from J; bases unmatched to any gene: 9. From germline, CDR1 is WNHNN and CDR2 SYGVQD (reference sequence). The CDR3 reads CASRSGTGKGDTQYF. The CDR3 DNA follows: TGCGCCAGCAGATCCGGGACAGGGAAGGGAGATACGCAGTATTTT.

As DNA, the CDR3 is TGTGCCAGCAGCCACAAGTCCATCCTTGGCGGGAGGGCTGAGCAGTTCTTC. Its translation: CASSHKSILGGRAEQFF. The chain couples TRBV3-1 (or the pseudogene TRBV3-2) to TRBJ2-1, with 9 positions matching TRBD2. Germline-derived CDR1 and CDR2 are LGHDT and YNNKEL (reference sequence). V trimming: 3 bases; J trimming: 9 bases; junction bases outside the gene matches: 15. This CDR3 has 17 residues.

V usage is TRBV5-1 and J usage is TRBJ2-6; 7 positions agree with TRBD1. With 4 bases clipped from V and 0 bases from J, the junction kept 16 bases outside the gene matches. The V gene's germline CDR1 is SGHRS and CDR2 YFSETQ. The CDR3 is 20 amino acids. The CDR3 nucleotides read TGCGCCAGCAGCCTAAGGGGGCCCTGGACTGCGAGCTCTGGGGCCAACGTCCTGACTTTC. It specifies CASSLRGPWTASSGANVLTF.

The CDR3 reads CASSPGLAATGELFF. The CDR3 nucleotides are TGTGCCAGCAGCCCGGGACTAGCGGCCACCGGGGAGCTGTTTTTT. The chain has TRBV9 and TRBJ2-2; TRBD2 aligns across 11 bases. Trimming removed 4 bases from V and 4 bases from J; junction bases left unmatched: 3. This CDR3 spans 15 amino acids. Germline-derived CDR1 and CDR2 are SGDLS and YYNGEE.

The chain employs TRBV9 and TRBJ1-1, with D perhaps matching TRBD1 (6 bases). The CDR3 spans 13 residues. Germline V gene sequence: CDR1 SGDLS, CDR2 YYNGEE. V was pared by 4 bases and J by 5 bases, with 12 bases between. DNA of the CDR3: TGTGCCAGCAGCCCCACAGGGTGGACTGAAGCTTTCTTT. This sequence encodes CASSPTGWTEAFF.

The chain joins TRBV2 to TRBJ2-2, with 8 bases lining up with TRBD1. Germline lookup yields CDR1 SNHLY and CDR2 FYNNEI. V gave up 4 bases and J gave up 7 bases; unmatched junction bases: 5. There are 14 residues in the CDR3. The chain's CDR3 is CASSAQGDIGELFF. CDR3 DNA: TGTGCCAGCAGTGCACAGGGGGACATCGGGGAGCTGTTTTTT.

The V call is TRBV6-1, the J call TRBJ1-5; 8 nucleotides line up with TRBD1. Trimming took 4 bases from V and 6 from J; bases not matched to a gene: 17. The CDR3 runs to 18 residues. Germline CDR1 reads MNHNS; CDR2 reads SASEGT. CDR3 amino acids: CASSVRTGWTLIGQPQHF. CDR3 coding DNA: TGTGCCAGCAGTGTGAGGACAGGGTGGACGTTAATTGGTCAGCCCCAGCATTTT.

The chain has TRBV12-5 and TRBJ2-1; possibly TRBD1 for D (7 bases). The germline V and J ends were trimmed by 9 bases and 0 bases, with 15 bases remaining between them. This CDR3 region has 15 residues. In germline, CDR1 is LGHNT, CDR2 FRNRAP. CDR3 in DNA: TGTGCTAGCACCTCAGGGGGGAGCTCCTACAATGAGCAGTTCTTC. It yields the protein CASTSGGSSYNEQFF.